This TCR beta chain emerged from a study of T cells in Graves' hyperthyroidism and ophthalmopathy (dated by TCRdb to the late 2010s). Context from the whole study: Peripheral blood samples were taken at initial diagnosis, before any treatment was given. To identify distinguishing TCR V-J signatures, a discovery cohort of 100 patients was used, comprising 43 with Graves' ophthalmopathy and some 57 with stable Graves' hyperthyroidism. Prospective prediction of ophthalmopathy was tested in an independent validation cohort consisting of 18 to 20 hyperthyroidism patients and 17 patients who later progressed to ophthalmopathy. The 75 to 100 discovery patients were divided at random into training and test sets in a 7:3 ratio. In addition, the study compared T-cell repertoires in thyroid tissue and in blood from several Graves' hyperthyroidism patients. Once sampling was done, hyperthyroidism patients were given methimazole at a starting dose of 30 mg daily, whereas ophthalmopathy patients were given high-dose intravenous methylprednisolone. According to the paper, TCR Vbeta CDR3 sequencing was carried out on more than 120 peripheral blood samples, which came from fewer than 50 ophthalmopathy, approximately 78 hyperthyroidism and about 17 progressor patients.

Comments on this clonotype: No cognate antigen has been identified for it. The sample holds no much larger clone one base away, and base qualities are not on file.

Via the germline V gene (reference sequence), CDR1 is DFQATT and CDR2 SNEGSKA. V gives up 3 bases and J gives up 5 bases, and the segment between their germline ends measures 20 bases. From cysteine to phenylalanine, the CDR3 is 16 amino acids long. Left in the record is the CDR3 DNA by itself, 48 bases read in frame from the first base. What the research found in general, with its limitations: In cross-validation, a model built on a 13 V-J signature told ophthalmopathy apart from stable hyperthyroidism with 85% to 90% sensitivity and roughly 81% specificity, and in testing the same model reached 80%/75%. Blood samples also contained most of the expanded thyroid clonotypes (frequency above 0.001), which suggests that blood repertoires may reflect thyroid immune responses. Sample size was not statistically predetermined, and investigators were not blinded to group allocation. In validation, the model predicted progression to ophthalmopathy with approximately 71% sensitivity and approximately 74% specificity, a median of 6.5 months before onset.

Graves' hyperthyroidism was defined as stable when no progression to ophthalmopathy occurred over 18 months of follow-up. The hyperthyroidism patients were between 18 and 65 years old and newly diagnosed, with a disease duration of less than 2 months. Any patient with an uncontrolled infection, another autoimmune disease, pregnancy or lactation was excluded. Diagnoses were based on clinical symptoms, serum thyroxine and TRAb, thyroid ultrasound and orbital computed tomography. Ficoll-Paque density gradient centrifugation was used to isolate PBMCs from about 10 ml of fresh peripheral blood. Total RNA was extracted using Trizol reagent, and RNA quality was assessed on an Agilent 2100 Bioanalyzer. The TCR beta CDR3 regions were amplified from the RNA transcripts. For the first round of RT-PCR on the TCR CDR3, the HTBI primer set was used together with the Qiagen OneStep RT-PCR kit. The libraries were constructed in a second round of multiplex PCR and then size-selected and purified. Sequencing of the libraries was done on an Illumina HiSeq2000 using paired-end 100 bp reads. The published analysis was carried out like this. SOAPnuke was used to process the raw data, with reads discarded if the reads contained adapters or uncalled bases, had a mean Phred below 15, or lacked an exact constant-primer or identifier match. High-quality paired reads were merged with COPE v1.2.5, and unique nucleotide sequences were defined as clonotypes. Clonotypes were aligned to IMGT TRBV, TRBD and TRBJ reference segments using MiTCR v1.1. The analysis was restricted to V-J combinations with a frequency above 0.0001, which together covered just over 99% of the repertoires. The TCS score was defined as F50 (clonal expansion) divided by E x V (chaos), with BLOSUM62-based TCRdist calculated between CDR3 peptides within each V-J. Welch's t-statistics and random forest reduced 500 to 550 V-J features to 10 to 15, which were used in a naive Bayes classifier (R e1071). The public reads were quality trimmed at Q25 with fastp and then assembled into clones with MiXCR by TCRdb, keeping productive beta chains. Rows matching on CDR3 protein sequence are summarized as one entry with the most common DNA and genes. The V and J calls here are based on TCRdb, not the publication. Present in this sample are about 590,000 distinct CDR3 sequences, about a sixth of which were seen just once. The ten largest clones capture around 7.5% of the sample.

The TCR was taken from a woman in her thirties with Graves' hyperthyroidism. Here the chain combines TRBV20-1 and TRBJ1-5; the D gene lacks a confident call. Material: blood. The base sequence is TGCAGTGCTAGCCGGTCGTTTGGCGTTGGCCATCAGCCCCAGCATTTT. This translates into CSASRSFGVGHQPQHF.